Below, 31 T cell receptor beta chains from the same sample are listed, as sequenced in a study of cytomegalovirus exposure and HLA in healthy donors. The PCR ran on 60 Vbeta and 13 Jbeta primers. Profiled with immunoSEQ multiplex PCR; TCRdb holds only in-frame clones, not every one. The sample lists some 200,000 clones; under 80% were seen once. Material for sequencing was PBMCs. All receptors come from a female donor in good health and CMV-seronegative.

This CDR3 reads CSVEELINSNQPQHF. The CDR3 nucleotides read TGCAGCGTTGAAGAACTAATTAATAGCAATCAGCCCCAGCATTTT. V usage is TRBV29-1 and J usage is TRBJ1-5; no firm D call. The CDR3 has 15 amino acids. V lost 0 bases and J lost 0, with 9 bases in between. CDR1 is SQVTM, CDR2 ANQGSEA, per germline.

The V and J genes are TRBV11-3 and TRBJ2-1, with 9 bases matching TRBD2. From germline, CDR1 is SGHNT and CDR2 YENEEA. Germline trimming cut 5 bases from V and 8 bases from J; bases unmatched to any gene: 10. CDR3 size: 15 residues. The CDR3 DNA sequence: TGTGCCAGCAGCACCCCCGGGACTAGCTTCGATGAGCAGTTCTTC. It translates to CASSTPGTSFDEQFF. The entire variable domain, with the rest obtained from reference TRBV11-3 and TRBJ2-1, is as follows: EAGVVQSPRYKIIEKKQPVAFWCNPISGHNTLYWYLQNLGQGPELLIRYENEEAVDDSQLPKDRFSAERLKGVDSTLKIQPAELGDSAVYLCASSTPGTSFDEQFFGPGTRLTVL.

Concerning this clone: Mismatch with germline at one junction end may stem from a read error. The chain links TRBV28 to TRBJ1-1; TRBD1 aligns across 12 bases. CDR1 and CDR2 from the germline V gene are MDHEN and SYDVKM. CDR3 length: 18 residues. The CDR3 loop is CASSRTGTGGWGNTEASF. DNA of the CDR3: TGTGCCAGCAGTCGTACCGGGACAGGGGGCTGGGGGAACACTGAAGCTTCCTTT.

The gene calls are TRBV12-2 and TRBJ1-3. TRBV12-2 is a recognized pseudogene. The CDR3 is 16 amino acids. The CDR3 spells CASRFGDELWGNTIYF. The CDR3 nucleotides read TGTGCAAGTCGCTTCGGAGATGAACTATGGGGAAACACCATATATTTT.

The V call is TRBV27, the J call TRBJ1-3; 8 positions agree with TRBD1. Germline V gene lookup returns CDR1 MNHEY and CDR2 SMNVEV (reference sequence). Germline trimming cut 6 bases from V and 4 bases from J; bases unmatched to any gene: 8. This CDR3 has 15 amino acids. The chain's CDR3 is CASRIQGDLGNTIYF. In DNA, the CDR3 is TGTGCCAGCAGAATACAGGGGGATCTGGGAAACACCATATATTTT.

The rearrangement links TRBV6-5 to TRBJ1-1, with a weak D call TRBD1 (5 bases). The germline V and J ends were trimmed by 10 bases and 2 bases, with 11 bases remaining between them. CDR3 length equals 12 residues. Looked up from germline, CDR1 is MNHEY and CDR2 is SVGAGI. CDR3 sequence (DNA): TGTGCCACCTGGCGGGGCAACACTGAAGCTTTCTTT. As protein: CATWRGNTEAFF.

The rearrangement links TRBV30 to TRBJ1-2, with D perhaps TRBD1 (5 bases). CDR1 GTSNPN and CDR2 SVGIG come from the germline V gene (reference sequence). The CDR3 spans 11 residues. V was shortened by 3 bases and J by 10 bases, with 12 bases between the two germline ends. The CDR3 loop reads CAWSGGGVYTF. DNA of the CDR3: TGTGCCTGGAGCGGCGGGGGGGTCTACACCTTC.

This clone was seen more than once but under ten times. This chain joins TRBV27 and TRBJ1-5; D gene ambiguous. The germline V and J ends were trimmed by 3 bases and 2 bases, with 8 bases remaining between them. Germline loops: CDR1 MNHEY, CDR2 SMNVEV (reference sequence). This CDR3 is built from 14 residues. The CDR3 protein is CASSFRQGNQPQHF. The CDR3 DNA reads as TGTGCCAGCAGTTTTCGGCAGGGCAATCAGCCCCAGCATTTT.

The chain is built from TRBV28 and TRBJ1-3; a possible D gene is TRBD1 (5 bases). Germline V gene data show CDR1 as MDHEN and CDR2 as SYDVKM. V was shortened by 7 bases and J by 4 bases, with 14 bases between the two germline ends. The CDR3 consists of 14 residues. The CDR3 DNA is TGTGCCAGCACCCCGCAGGGCGCCGGAAACACCATATATTTT. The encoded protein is CASTPQGAGNTIYF. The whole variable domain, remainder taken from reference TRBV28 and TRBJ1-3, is DVKVTQSSRYLVKRTGEKVFLECVQDMDHENMFWYRQDPGLGLRLIYFSYDVKMKEKGDIPEGYSVSREKKERFSLILESASTNQTSMYLCASTPQGAGNTIYFGEGSWLTVV.

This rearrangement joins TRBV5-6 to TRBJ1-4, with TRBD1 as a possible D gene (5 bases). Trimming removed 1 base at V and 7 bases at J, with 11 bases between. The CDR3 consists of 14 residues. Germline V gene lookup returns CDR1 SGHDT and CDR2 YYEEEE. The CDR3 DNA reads TGTGCCAGCAGCTTGACAGGTCCTCTTGAAAAACTGTTTTTT. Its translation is CASSLTGPLEKLFF.

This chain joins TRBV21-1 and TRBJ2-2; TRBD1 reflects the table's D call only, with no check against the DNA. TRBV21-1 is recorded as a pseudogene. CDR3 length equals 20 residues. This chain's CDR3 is CASSKGGPGQGVANTGELFF. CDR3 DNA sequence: TGTGCCAGCAGCAAAGGGGGACCGGGACAGGGAGTGGCGAACACCGGGGAGCTGTTTTTT.

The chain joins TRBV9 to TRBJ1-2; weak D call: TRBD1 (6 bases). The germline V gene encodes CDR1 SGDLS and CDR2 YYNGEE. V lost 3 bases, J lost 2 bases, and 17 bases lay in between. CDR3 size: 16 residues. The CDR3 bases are TGTGCCAGCAGCGCTATCACAGGGCGGGCAAACTATGGCTACACCTTC. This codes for CASSAITGRANYGYTF.

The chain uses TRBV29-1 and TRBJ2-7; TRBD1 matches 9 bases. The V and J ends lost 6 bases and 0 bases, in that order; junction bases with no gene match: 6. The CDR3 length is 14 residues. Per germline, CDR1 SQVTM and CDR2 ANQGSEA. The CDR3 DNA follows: TGCAGCGTGGCGGGACAGGGAAGCTCCTACGAGCAGTACTTC. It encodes CSVAGQGSSYEQYF.

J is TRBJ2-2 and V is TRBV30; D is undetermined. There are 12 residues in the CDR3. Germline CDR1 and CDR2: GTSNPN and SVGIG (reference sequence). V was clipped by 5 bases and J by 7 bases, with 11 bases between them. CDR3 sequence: CAWSVAIGELFF. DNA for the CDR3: TGTGCCTGGTCGGTAGCCATCGGGGAGCTGTTTTTT.

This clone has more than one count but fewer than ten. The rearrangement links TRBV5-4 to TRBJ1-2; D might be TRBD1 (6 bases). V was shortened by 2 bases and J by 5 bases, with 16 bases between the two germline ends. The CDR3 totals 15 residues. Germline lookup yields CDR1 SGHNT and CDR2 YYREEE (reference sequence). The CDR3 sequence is CASSFEPDSAYGYTF. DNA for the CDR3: TGTGCCAGCAGCTTTGAACCGGACAGCGCGTATGGCTACACCTTC.

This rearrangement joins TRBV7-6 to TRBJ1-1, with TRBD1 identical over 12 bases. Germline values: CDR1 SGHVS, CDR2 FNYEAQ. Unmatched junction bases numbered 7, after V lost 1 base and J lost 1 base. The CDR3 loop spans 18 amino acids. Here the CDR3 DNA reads TGTGCCAGCAGCTTAGGGGGAGGGACAGGGGGCAAGAACACTGAAGCTTTCTTT. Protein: CASSLGGGTGGKNTEAFF.

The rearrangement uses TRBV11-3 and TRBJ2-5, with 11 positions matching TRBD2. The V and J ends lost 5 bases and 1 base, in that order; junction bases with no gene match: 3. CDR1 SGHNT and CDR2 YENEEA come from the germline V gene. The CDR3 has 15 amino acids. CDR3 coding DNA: TGTGCCAGCAGCCCCGGGACTAGCGGCCAAGAGACCCAGTACTTC. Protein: CASSPGTSGQETQYF.

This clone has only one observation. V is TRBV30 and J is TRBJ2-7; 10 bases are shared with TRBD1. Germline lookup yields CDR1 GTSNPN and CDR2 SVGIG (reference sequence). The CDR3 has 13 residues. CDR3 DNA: TGTGCTTACGCCGGGACAGGGGTAGGCGAGCAGTACTTC. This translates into CAYAGTGVGEQYF.

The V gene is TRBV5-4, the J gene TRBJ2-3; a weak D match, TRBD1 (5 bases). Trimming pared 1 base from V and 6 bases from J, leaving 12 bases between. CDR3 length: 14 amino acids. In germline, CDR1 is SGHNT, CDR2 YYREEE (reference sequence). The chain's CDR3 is CASSLIKGLDTQYF. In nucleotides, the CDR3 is TGTGCCAGCAGCTTGATTAAGGGGTTGGATACGCAGTATTTT.

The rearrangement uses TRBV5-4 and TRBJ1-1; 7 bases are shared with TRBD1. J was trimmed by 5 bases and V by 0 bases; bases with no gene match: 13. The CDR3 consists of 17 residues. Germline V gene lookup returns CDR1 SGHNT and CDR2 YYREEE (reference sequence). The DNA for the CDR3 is TGTGCCAGCAGCTTGGGGGACAGAGGCCCGTTGGGGACTGAAGCTTTCTTT. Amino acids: CASSLGDRGPLGTEAFF.

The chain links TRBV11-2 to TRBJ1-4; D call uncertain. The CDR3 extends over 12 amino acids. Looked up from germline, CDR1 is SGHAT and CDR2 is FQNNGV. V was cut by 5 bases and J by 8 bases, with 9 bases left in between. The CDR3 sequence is CASSPTREKLFF. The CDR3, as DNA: TGTGCCAGCAGCCCGACACGGGAAAAACTGTTTTTT. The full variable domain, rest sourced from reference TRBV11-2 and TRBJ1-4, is EAGVAQSPRYKIIEKRQSVAFWCNPISGHATLYWYQQILGQGPKLLIQFQNNGVVDDSQLPKDRFSAERLKGVDSTLKIQPAKLEDSAVYLCASSPTREKLFFGSGTQLSVL.

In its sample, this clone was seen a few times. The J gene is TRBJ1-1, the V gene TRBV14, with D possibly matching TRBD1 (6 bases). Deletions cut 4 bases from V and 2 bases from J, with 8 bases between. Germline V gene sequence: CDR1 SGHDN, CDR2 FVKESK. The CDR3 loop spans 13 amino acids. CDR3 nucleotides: TGTGCCAGCAGCCTGGACAGAAACACTGAAGCTTTCTTT. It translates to CASSLDRNTEAFF.

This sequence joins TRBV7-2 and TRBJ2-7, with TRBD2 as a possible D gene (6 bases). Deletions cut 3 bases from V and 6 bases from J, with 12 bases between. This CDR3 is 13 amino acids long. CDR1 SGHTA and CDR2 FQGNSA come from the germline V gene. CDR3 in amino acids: CASSFDWRAEQYF. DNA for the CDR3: TGTGCCAGCAGCTTCGACTGGAGGGCCGAGCAGTACTTC.

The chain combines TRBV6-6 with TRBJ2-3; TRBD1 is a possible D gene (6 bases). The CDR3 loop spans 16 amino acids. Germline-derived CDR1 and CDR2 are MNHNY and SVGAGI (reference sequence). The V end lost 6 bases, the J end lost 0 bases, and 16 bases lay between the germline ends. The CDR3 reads CASRSTGNPSTDTQYF. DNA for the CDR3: TGTGCCAGCAGATCGACAGGAAATCCTAGCACAGATACGCAGTATTTT.

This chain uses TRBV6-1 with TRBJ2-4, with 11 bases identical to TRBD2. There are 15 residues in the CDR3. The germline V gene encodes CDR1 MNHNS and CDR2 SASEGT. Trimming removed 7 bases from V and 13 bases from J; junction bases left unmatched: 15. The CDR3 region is CASMDRGTSGGNQYF. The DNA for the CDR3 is TGTGCCAGCATGGACCGCGGTACTAGCGGGGGAAACCAGTACTTC.

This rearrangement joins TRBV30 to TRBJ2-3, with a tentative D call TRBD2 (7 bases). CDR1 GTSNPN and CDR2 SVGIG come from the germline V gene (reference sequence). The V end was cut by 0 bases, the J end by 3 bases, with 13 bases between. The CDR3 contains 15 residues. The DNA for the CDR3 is TGTGCCTGGAGTGTAAGGGGGGGCCGGACAGATACGCAGTATTTT. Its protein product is CAWSVRGGRTDTQYF.

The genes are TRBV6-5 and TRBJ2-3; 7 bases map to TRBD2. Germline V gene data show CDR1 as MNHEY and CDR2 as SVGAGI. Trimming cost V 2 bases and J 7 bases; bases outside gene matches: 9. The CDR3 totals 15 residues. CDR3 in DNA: TGTGCCAGCAGTTACGGGCCAACTAGCGTAAATACGCAGTATTTT. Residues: CASSYGPTSVNTQYF.

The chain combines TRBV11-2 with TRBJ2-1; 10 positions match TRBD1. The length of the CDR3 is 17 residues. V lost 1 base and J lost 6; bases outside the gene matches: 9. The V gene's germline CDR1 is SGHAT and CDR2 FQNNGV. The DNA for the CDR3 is TGTGCCAGCAGCTTAGGACAGGGGGCCAATTTAATCAATGAGCAGTTCTTC. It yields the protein CASSLGQGANLINEQFF.

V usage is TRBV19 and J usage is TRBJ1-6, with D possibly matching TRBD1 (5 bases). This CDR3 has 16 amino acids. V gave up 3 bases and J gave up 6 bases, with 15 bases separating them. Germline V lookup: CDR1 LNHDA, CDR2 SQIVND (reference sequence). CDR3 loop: CASSMPPRQGNSPLHF. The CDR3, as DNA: TGTGCCAGTAGTATGCCTCCCCGCCAGGGTAATTCACCCCTCCACTTT.

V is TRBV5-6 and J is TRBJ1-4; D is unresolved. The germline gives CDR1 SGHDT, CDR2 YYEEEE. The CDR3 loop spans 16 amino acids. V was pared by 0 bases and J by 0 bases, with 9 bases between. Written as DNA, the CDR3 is TGTGCCAGCAGCTTGGGCAGATTTGCAACTAATGAAAAACTGTTTTTT. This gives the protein CASSLGRFATNEKLFF. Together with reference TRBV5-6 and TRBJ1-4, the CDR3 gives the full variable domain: DAGVTQSPTHLIKTRGQQVTLRCSPKSGHDTVSWYQQALGQGPQFIFQYYEEEERQRGNFPDRFSGHQFPNYSSELNVNALLLGDSALYLCASSLGRFATNEKLFFGSGTQLSVL.

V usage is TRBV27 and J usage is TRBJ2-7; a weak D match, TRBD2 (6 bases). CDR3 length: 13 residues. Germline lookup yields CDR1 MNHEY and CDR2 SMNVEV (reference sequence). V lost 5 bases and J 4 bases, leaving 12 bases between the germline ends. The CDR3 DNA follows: TGTGCCAGCAGTCCCGACGGGGGTTACGAGCAGTACTTC. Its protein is CASSPDGGYEQYF.